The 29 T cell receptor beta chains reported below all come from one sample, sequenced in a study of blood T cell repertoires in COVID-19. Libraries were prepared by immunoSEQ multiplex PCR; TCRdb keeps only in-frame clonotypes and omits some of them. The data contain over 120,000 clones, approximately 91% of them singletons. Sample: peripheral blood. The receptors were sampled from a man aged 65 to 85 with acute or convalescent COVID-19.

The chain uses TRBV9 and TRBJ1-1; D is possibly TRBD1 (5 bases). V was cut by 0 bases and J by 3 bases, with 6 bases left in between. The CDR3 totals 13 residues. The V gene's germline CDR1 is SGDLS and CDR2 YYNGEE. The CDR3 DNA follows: TGTGCCAGCAGCGTAGAGGGGTACACTGAAGCTTTCTTT. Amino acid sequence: CASSVEGYTEAFF.

In nucleotides, the CDR3 is TGTGCCAGCAGTAGGACAGCATACACTGAAGCTTTCTTT. This codes for CASSRTAYTEAFF. This chain connects TRBV28 to TRBJ1-1, with D perhaps TRBD1 (6 bases). Germline-derived CDR1 and CDR2 are MDHEN and SYDVKM. The CDR3 loop spans 13 amino acids. Between the trimmed V and J ends, which lost 5 bases and 3 bases, there was a span of 10 bases.

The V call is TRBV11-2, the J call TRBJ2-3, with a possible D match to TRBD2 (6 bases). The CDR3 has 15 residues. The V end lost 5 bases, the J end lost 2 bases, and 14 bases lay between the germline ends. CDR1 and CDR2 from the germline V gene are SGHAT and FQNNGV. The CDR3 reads CASSLGGEPTDTQYF. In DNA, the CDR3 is TGTGCCAGCAGCCTAGGCGGGGAGCCCACAGATACGCAGTATTTT.

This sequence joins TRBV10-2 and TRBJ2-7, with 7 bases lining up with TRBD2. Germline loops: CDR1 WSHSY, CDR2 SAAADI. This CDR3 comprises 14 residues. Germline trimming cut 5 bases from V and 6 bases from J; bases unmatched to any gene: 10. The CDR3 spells CASSPVASGGEQYF. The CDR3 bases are TGCGCCAGCAGTCCCGTAGCCTCGGGGGGCGAGCAGTACTTC.

The chain's CDR3 is CASSGTSGGSYNEQFF. The CDR3, as DNA: TGCGCCAGCAGCGGGACTAGCGGGGGTTCCTACAATGAGCAGTTCTTC. The chain uses TRBV5-1 and TRBJ2-1, with TRBD2 identical over 14 bases. The germline V gene encodes CDR1 SGHRS and CDR2 YFSETQ. The CDR3 loop spans 16 amino acids. Trimming cost V 4 bases and J 1 base; bases outside gene matches: 1.

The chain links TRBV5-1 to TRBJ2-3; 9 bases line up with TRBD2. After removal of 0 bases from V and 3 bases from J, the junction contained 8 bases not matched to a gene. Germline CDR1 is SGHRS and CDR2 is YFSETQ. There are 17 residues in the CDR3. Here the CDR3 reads CASSLGYVAGVTDTQYF. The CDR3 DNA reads TGCGCCAGCAGCTTGGGGTACGTAGCGGGAGTTACAGATACGCAGTATTTT.

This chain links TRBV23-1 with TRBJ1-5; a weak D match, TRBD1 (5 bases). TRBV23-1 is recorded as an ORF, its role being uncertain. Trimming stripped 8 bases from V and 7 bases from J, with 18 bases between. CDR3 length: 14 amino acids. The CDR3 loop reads CASPSRAGRQPQHF. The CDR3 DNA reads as TGCGCCAGCCCTTCCAGGGCGGGGCGACAGCCCCAGCATTTT.

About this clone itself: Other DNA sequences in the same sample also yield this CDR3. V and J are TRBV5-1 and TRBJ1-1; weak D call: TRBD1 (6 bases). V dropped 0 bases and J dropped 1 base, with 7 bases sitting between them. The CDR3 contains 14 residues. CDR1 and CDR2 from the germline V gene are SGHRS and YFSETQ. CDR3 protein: CASSLGQENTEAFF. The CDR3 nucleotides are TGCGCCAGCAGCTTGGGACAGGAGAACACTGAAGCTTTCTTT.

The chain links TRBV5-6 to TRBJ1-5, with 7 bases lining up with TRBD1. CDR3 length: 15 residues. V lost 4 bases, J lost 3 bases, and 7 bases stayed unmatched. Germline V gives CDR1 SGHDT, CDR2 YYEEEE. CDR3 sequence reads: CASSPSTGYNQPQHF. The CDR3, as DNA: TGTGCCAGCAGCCCATCGACAGGGTACAATCAGCCCCAGCATTTT. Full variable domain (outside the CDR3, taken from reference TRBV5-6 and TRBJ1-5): DAGVTQSPTHLIKTRGQQVTLRCSPKSGHDTVSWYQQALGQGPQFIFQYYEEEERQRGNFPDRFSGHQFPNYSSELNVNALLLGDSALYLCASSPSTGYNQPQHFGDGTRLSIL.

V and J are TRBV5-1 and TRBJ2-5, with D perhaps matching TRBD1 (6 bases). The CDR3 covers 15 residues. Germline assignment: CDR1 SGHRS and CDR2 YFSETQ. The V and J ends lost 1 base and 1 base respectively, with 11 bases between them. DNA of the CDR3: TGCGCCAGCAGCTTGATTGTGGGGGCCCAAGAGACCCAGTACTTC. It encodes CASSLIVGAQETQYF.

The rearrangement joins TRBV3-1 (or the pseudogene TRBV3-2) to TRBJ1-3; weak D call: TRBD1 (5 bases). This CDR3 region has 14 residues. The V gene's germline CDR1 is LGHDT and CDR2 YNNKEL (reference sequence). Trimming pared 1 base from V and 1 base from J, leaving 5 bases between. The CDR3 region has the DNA TGTGCCAGCAGCCAAGCAGGGTCTGGAAACACCATATATTTT. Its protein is CASSQAGSGNTIYF.

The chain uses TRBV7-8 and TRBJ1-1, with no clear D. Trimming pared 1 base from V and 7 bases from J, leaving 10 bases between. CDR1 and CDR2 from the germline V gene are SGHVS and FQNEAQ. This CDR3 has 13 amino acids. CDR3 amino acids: CASSLVGGVEAFF. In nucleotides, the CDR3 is TGTGCCAGCAGCTTAGTAGGCGGGGTTGAAGCTTTCTTT. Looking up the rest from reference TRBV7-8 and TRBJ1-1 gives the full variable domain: GAGVSQSPRYKVAKRGQDVALRCDPISGHVSLFWYQQALGQGPEFLTYFQNEAQLDKSGLPSDRFFAERPEGSVSTLKIQRTQQEDSAVYLCASSLVGGVEAFFGQGTRLTVV.

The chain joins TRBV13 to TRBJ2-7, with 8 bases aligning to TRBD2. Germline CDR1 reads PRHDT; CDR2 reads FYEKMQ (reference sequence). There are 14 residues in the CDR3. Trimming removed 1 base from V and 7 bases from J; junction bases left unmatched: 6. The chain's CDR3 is CASSLAGGLREQYF. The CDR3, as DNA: TGTGCCAGCAGCTTAGCGGGAGGGCTCAGGGAGCAGTACTTC. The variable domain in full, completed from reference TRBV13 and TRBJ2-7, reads AAGVIQSPRHLIKEKRETATLKCYPIPRHDTVYWYQQGPGQDPQFLISFYEKMQSDKGSIPDRFSAQQFSDYHSELNMSSLELGDSALYFCASSLAGGLREQYFGPGTRLTVT.

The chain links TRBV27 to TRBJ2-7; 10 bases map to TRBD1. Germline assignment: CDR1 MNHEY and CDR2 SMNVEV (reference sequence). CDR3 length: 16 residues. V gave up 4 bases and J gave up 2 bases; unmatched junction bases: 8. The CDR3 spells CASSSPAGTGAYEQYF. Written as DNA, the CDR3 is TGTGCCAGCAGTTCCCCGGCCGGGACAGGGGCCTACGAGCAGTACTTC.

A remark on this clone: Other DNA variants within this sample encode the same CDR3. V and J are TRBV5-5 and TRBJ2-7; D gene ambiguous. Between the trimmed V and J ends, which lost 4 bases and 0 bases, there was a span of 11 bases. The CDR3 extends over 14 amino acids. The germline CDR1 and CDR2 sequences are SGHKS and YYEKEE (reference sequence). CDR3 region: CASSPPGNSYEQYF. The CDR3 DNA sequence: TGTGCCAGCAGCCCCCCAGGCAACTCCTACGAGCAGTACTTC.

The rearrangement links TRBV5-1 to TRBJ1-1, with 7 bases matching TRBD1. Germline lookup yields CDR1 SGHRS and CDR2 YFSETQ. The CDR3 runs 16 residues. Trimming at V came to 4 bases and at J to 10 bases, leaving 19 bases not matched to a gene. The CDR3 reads CASSPTLGRGTRGAFF. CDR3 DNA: TGCGCCAGCAGCCCCACCCTCGGCAGGGGGACCAGGGGAGCTTTCTTT. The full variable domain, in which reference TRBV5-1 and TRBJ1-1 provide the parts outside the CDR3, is KAGVTQTPRYLIKTRGQQVTLSCSPISGHRSVSWYQQTPGQGLQFLFEYFSETQRNKGNFPGRFSGRQFSNSRSEMNVSTLELGDSALYLCASSPTLGRGTRGAFFGQGTRLTVV.

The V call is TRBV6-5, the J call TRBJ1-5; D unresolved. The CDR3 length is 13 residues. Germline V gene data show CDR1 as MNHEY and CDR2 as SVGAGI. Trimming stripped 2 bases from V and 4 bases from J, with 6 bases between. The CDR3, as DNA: TGTGCCAGCAGTTACGCGGCAAATCAGCCCCAGCATTTT. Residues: CASSYAANQPQHF.

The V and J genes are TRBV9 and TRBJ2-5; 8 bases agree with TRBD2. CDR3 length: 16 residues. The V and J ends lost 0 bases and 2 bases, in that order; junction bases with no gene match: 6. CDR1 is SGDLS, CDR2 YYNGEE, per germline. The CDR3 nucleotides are TGTGCCAGCAGCGTAGCTCCGGGGGGGAATCAAGAGACCCAGTACTTC. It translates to CASSVAPGGNQETQYF.

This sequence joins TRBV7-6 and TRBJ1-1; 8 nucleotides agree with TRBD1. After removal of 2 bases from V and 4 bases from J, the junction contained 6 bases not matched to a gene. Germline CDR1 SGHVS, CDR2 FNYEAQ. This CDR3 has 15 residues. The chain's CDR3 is CASSLLGQVGTEAFF. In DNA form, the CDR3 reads TGTGCCAGCAGCTTACTGGGACAGGTCGGCACTGAAGCTTTCTTT.

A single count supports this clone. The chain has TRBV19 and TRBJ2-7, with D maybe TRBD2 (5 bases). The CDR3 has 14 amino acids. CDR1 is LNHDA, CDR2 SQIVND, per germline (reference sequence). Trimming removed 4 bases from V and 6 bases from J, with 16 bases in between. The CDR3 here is CASSTQRAGGEQYF. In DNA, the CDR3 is TGTGCCAGTAGTACTCAGAGGGCTGGAGGCGAGCAGTACTTC.

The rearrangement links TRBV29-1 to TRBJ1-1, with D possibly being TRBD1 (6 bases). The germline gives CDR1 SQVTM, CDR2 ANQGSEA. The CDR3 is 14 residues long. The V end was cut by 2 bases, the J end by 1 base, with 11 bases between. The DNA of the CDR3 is TGCAGCGTTGAAAGCCAGGGGAAGAACACTGAAGCTTTCTTT. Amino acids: CSVESQGKNTEAFF. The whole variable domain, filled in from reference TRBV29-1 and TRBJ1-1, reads SAVISQKPSRDICQRGTSLTIQCQVDSQVTMMFWYRQQPGQSLTLIATANQGSEATYESGFVIDKFPISRPNLTFSTLTVSNMSPEDSSIYLCSVESQGKNTEAFFGQGTRLTVV.

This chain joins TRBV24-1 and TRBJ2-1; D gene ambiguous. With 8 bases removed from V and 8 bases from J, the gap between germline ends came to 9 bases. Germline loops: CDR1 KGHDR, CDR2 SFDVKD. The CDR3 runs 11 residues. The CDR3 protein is CATMASDEQFF. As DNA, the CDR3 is TGTGCCACCATGGCCAGTGATGAGCAGTTCTTC.

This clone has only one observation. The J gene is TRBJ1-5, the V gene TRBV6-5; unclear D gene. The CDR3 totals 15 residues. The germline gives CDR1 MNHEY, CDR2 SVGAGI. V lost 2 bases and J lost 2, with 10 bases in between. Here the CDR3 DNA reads TGTGCCAGCAGTTACGATGAATTAGGCAATCAGCCCCAGCATTTT. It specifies CASSYDELGNQPQHF.

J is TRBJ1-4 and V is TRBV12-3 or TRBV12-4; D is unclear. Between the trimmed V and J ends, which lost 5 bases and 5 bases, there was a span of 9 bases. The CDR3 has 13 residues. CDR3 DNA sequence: TGTGCCAGCAGTCTATCCTCAAATGAAAAACTGTTTTTT. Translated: CASSLSSNEKLFF.

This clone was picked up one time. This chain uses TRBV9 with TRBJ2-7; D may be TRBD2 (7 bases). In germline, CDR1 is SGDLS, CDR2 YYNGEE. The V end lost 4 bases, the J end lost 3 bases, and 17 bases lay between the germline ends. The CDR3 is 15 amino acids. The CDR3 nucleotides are TGTGCCAGCAGCCCCTGGGAGGGGGGCGACTACGAGCAGTACTTC. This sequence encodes CASSPWEGGDYEQYF.

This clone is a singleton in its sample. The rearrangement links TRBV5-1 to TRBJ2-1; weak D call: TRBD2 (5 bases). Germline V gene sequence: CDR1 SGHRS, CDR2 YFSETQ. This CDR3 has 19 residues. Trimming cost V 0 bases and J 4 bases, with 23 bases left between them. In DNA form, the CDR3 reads TGCGCCAGCAGCTTGGCCTACGAAACCGGGAAGAACCCGTACAATGAGCAGTTCTTC. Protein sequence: CASSLAYETGKNPYNEQFF. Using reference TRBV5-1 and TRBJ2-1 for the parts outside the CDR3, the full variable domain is KAGVTQTPRYLIKTRGQQVTLSCSPISGHRSVSWYQQTPGQGLQFLFEYFSETQRNKGNFPGRFSGRQFSNSRSEMNVSTLELGDSALYLCASSLAYETGKNPYNEQFFGPGTRLTVL.

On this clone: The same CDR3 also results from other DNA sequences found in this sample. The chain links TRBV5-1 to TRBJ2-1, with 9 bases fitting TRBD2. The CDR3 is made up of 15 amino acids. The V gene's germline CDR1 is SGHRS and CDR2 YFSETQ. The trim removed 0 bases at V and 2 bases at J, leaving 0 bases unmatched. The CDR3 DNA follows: TGCGCCAGCAGCTTGGTAGCGGGGGCCTACAATGAGCAGTTCTTC. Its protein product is CASSLVAGAYNEQFF.

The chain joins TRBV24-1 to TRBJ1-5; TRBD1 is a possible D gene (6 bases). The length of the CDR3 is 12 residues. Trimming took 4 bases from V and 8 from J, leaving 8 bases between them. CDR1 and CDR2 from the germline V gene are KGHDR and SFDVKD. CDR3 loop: CATSEGGKPQHF. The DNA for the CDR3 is TGTGCCACCAGTGAAGGGGGAAAGCCCCAGCATTTT.

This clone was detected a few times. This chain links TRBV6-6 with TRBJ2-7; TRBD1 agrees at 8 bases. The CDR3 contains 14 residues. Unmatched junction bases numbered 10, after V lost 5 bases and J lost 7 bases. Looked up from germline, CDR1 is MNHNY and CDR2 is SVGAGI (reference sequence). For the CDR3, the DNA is TGTGCCAGCAGTATCGCGGGACAGGTGGGGGAGCAGTACTTC. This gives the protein CASSIAGQVGEQYF.